This note documents a single T cell receptor (beta chain) sequence. What it binds is unknown. The sample comes from a study of cytomegalovirus exposure and HLA in healthy donors. Study as a whole: For the approximately 390 genotyped donors, roughly 80% fell within the Caucasian-associated ancestry cluster.

General observations from the study: Later work found most CMV-associated TCR beta chains apparently HLA-restricted. According to an earlier analysis, most TCR beta V segments yielded productive rearrangements about 87% or about 30% of the time.

The V segment lost 4 bases and the J segment 3 bases; nucleotides outside the gene matches: 3. This CDR3 spans 14 amino acids. CDR1 and CDR2 (germline): SGHNT, YYREEE (reference sequence). The PCR had 60 Vbeta and 13 Jbeta primers. The assay was immunoSEQ multiplex PCR, and TCRdb's table has in-frame clones only and misses some. The sample has roughly 120,000 clones; approximately 81% are singletons. The sequenced sample was PBMCs. This chain links TRBV5-4 with TRBJ2-5; 10 nucleotides align to TRBD2. This receptor was identified in a woman in her 30s in good health and CMV-seronegative. The DNA of the CDR3 is TGTGCCAGCAGCCGCGGACTAGCGGAAGAGACCCAGTACTTC. It translates to CASSRGLAEETQYF. Using reference TRBV5-4 and TRBJ2-5 for the parts outside the CDR3, the full variable domain is ETGVTQSPTHLIKTRGQQVTLRCSSQSGHNTVSWYQQALGQGPQFIFQYYREEENGRGNFPPRFSGLQFPNYSSELNVNALELDDSALYLCASSRGLAEETQYFGPGTRLLVL.